A selection of T cell receptor beta chains follows, all from one sample in a study of blood T cell repertoires in COVID-19. Sequencing was performed with immunoSEQ multiplex PCR; in TCRdb, only in-frame clones are kept and a portion is missing. The sample shows 150,000 to 200,000 clones, around 87% of them seen only once. Sequencing input: PBMCs or T cells enriched from blood (not recorded which). These receptor sequences come from a woman aged 45 to 65 who had recovered from COVID-19. CDR3s include the opening cysteine and the closing phenylalanine or tryptophan. A D gene is named only where the DNA matches it firmly. Some rows have no size entry. The others give once, few or many, or a class for an expanded clone.

j_gene	d_gene	v_gene	abundance	CDR3aa	CDR3nt
TRBJ1-2	NA	TRBV30	NA	CAWSTRLGGGYTF	TGTGCCTGGAGTACGCGCTTGGGGGGTGGCTACACCTTC
TRBJ2-5	NA	TRBV4-3	few	CASSLWERTFLQETQYF	TGCGCCAGCAGCCTCTGGGAACGGACTTTTCTTCAAGAGACCCAGTACTTC
TRBJ2-7	TRBD2	TRBV3-1/TRBV3-2	NA	CASSQGPSGGLYEQYF	TGTGCCAGCAGCCAAGGGCCTAGCGGGGGGCTGTACGAGCAGTACTTC
TRBJ2-3	NA	TRBV30	NA	CAWSGGDADTQYF	TGTGCCTGGAGTGGGGGGGACGCAGATACGCAGTATTTT
TRBJ1-1	NA	TRBV12-3/TRBV12-4	NA	CASSLGGAFF	TGTGCCAGCAGTTTAGGCGGGGCTTTCTTT
TRBJ2-1	TRBD2	TRBV11-3	NA	CASSPPWGLAVPRSNEQFF	TGTGCCAGCAGCCCCCCATGGGGACTAGCGGTTCCCCGGAGCAATGAGCAGTTCTTC
TRBJ2-6	TRBD2	TRBV7-2	NA	CASSFSSGGASGANVLTF	TGTGCCAGCAGCTTCTCGAGCGGGGGGGCCTCTGGGGCCAACGTCCTGACTTTC
TRBJ2-3	TRBD2	TRBV27	NA	CASSFPGLAGTDTQYF	TGTGCCAGCAGTTTCCCAGGACTAGCGGGCACAGATACGCAGTATTTT
TRBJ1-2	TRBD1	TRBV7-2	NA	CASRTGTGGDRARGYTF	TGTGCCAGCAGAACCGGGACAGGGGGCGACAGGGCGCGCGGCTACACCTTC
TRBJ1-3	NA	TRBV28	NA	CASSVTGGNTIYF	TGTGCCAGCAGTGTGACCGGGGGAAACACCATATATTTT
TRBJ2-7	NA	TRBV3-1/TRBV3-2	NA	CASSPRQFYEQYF	TGTGCCAGCAGCCCCAGACAGTTCTACGAGCAGTACTTC
TRBJ1-1	TRBD1	TRBV2	NA	CASSETGVGTEAFF	TGTGCCAGCAGCGAAACAGGGGTAGGAACTGAAGCTTTCTTT
TRBJ2-7	TRBD1	TRBV5-1	NA	CASSLDVGQGSYEQYF	TGCGCCAGCAGCTTGGATGTAGGACAGGGTTCCTACGAGCAGTACTTC
TRBJ1-1	NA	TRBV24-1	NA	CATSDEEDTEAFF	TGTGCCACCAGTGATGAAGAGGACACTGAAGCTTTCTTT
TRBJ1-5	NA	TRBV6-2/TRBV6-3	NA	CASGWGGDNQPQHF	TGTGCCAGCGGTTGGGGAGGGGACAATCAGCCCCAGCATTTT
TRBJ2-3	NA	TRBV6-5	once	CASSYERARADTQYF	TGTGCCAGCAGTTACGAGCGGGCCCGGGCAGATACGCAGTATTTT
TRBJ2-3	TRBD2	TRBV7-9	NA	CASSSLAGHSTDTQYF	TGTGCCAGCAGCTCCTTAGCGGGACATAGCACAGATACGCAGTATTTT
TRBJ1-1	NA	TRBV3-1/TRBV3-2	NA	CASSQDLGVNTEAFF	TGTGCCAGCAGCCAAGACCTGGGAGTGAACACTGAAGCTTTCTTT
TRBJ1-4	NA	TRBV30	NA	CAWSETEGDWEKLFF	TGTGCCTGGAGTGAGACCGAGGGAGATTGGGAAAAACTGTTTTTT
TRBJ2-7	NA	TRBV18	NA	CASSPEVGGASEQYF	TGTGCCAGCTCACCAGAGGTGGGGGGTGCCTCCGAGCAGTACTTC
TRBJ2-1	NA	TRBV3-1/TRBV3-2	NA	CASSQEKGARIYNEQFF	TGTGCCAGCAGCCAAGAAAAGGGAGCTAGGATCTACAATGAGCAGTTCTTC
TRBJ2-7	NA	TRBV11-2	NA	CASSLAPRGSYEQYF	TGTGCCAGCAGCTTAGCCCCCAGGGGATCCTACGAGCAGTACTTC